A selection of T cell receptor beta chains follows, all from one sample in a study of blood T cell repertoires in COVID-19. Assay: immunoSEQ multiplex PCR; the TCRdb copy retains only in-frame clones and omits some. The table includes 150,000 to 180,000 clones, roughly 83% detected once. The sequenced material came from peripheral blood. Receptors were obtained from a woman in her sixties with COVID-19, enrolled during active disease. The CDR3 runs from the conserved cysteine through the conserved F or W. A D gene is named only where the DNA matches it firmly. A clone size is listed for some rows: how often the clone was seen (once, few, many), or a class if it is expanded.

d_call	clone_size	v_call	j_call	cdr3_nt	cdr3_aa
.	.	TRBV6-5	TRBJ2-7	TGTGCCAGCAGTTACTACCGGGATGCCGAGCAGTACTTC	CASSYYRDAEQYF
TRBD1	.	TRBV18	TRBJ2-6	TGTGCCAGCTCAAACAGGGGACCCATCTCTGGGGCCAACGTCCTGACTTTC	CASSNRGPISGANVLTF
TRBD2	.	TRBV5-1	TRBJ2-3	TGCGCCAGCAGGGGCGGGAGCTTGAACACAGATACGCAGTATTTT	CASRGGSLNTDTQYF
TRBD1	.	TRBV5-1	TRBJ1-4	TGCGCCAGCAGCCCCGGGAACCGGGACAGGGATGAAAAACTGTTTTTT	CASSPGNRDRDEKLFF
.	.	TRBV18	TRBJ2-7	TGTGCCAGCTCACCACCGTCCCAGGGTTCCTACGAGCAGTACTTC	CASSPPSQGSYEQYF
TRBD1	.	TRBV2	TRBJ1-1	TGTGCCAGCAGGGCCAGGGGGCTCGGGAACACTGAAGCTTTCTTT	CASRARGLGNTEAFF
.	.	TRBV6-5	TRBJ1-1	TGTGCCAGCAGTTACTCGACCCCGGGGGGGAGGACTGAAGCTTTCTTT	CASSYSTPGGRTEAFF
.	.	TRBV3-1/TRBV3-2	TRBJ1-1	TGTGCCAGCAGGATGGGAAACAGGGAAAACACTGAAGCTTTCTTT	CASRMGNRENTEAFF
.	.	TRBV6-4	TRBJ1-5	TGTGCCAGCAGTGCTAGTCCCAATCAGCCCCAGCATTTT	CASSASPNQPQHF
TRBD1	.	TRBV6-5	TRBJ1-5	TGTGCCAGCAGTTCAGGGACAGTCCTTAGCAATCAGCCCCAGCATTTT	CASSSGTVLSNQPQHF
TRBD1	.	TRBV23-1	TRBJ1-5	TGCGCCAGCAGGGACAGGGGCAATCAGCCCCAGCATTTT	CASRDRGNQPQHF
TRBD2	.	TRBV20-1	TRBJ2-1	TGCAGTGCTAGTCGGGGGGGCCAGGGCAATGAGCAGTTCTTC	CSASRGGQGNEQFF
.	.	TRBV18	TRBJ1-1	TGTGCCAGCTCACCATCGGGAGGCGGCGGTGAAGCTTTCTTT	CASSPSGGGGEAFF
.	.	TRBV7-7	TRBJ2-1	TGTGCCAGCAGCATCGGGGAAGGTGAGCAGTTCTTC	CASSIGEGEQFF
TRBD1	few	TRBV19	TRBJ1-5	TGTGCCAGTAGCCCACTAGGACAGGGGAACAATCAGCCCCAGCATTTT	CASSPLGQGNNQPQHF
.	few	TRBV11-2	TRBJ1-3	TGTGCCAGCAGCCGCGCTAACAGGGCAATAGTTGGAAACACCATATATTTT	CASSRANRAIVGNTIYF
TRBD2	.	TRBV11-2	TRBJ2-3	TGTGCCAGCAGCTTAGATACGCCGGGGGGTTACACAGATACGCAGTATTTT	CASSLDTPGGYTDTQYF
.	.	TRBV28	TRBJ1-2	TGTGCCAGCAGTTTGGGGACACGGGCCGCGTTGAACACCTTC	CASSLGTRAALNTF
TRBD1	.	TRBV7-7	TRBJ2-5	TGTGCTAGCAGCCCCGGGACAGGGTCGGGGACCCAGTACTTC	CASSPGTGSGTQYF
.	.	TRBV6-5	TRBJ1-1	TGTGCCAGCAGTTACTCGCCAGGGCCCACTGAAGCTTTCTTT	CASSYSPGPTEAFF
TRBD1	.	TRBV5-1	TRBJ1-6	TGCGCCAGCAGCCCGGAGGGGACAGGGATTAATTCACCCCTCCACTTT	CASSPEGTGINSPLHF
TRBD1	.	TRBV19	TRBJ1-5	TGTGCCAGTAGTACGGGGACAGGGGGCGAACAGCCCCAGCATTTT	CASSTGTGGEQPQHF
.	.	TRBV2	TRBJ2-5	TGTGCCAGCAGCCCAGCGGGTTGGTGGGAGACCCAGTACTTC	CASSPAGWWETQYF
TRBD1	.	TRBV6-6	TRBJ1-5	TGTGCCAGCAGTTACCTCCGGGACAGGGGTCAGCCCCAGCATTTT	CASSYLRDRGQPQHF
TRBD1	.	TRBV5-6	TRBJ1-2	TGTGCCAGCAGCCGACAGGGCCCTAACTATGGCTACACCTTC	CASSRQGPNYGYTF
.	.	TRBV9	TRBJ1-1	TGTGCCAGCAGCGTATCCACGGGGAACACTGAAGCTTTCTTT	CASSVSTGNTEAFF
.	.	TRBV6-2/TRBV6-3	TRBJ1-1	TGTGCCAGCAGCCCCATCACTGAAGCTTTCTTT	CASSPITEAFF
.	.	TRBV6-6	TRBJ2-7	TGTGCCAGCAGTTACACCAGGGTGAAGGAGAGCGAGCAGTACTTC	CASSYTRVKESEQYF
.	.	TRBV9	TRBJ1-4	TGTGCCAGCAGCGTAGGAGTGGGCACTAATGAAAAACTGTTTTTT	CASSVGVGTNEKLFF
.	.	TRBV9	TRBJ1-5	TGTGCCACGGGGGGTACAGTCAGTCAGCCCCAGCATTTT	CATGGTVSQPQHF
.	.	TRBV14	TRBJ2-7	TGTGCCAGCAGCACCCAGGGCACCTTTCTAAGGGACGAGCAGTACTTC	CASSTQGTFLRDEQYF
.	.	TRBV12-3/TRBV12-4	TRBJ2-1	TGTGCCAGCAGTTCAATAGCGGAACAGAGCTTCTTC	CASSSIAEQSFF
.	once	TRBV13	TRBJ1-1	TGTGCCAGCAGCTTAGGCAGGGGAATTGAAGCTTTCTTT	CASSLGRGIEAFF
.	.	TRBV5-1	TRBJ2-5	TGCGCCAGCAGTGGGGGGGCGCGACAAGAGACCCAGTACTTC	CASSGGARQETQYF
TRBD2	many	TRBV6-5	TRBJ2-5	TGTGCCAGCGAGAGTAGCGGGAAAGAGACCCAGTACTTC	CASESSGKETQYF
TRBD1	.	TRBV6-5	TRBJ2-3	TGTGCCAGCAGTTACTCGCAGGGGGCTACGCAGTATTTT	CASSYSQGATQYF
TRBD1	.	TRBV27	TRBJ1-1	TGTGCCAGCACCCGACAGGGTGGTAGAACTGAAGCTTTCTTT	CASTRQGGRTEAFF
TRBD1	.	TRBV6-2/TRBV6-3	TRBJ1-2	TGTGCCAGCAGTTACAAGCTGAAGGGGGCTGGTGGCTACACCTTC	CASSYKLKGAGGYTF
.	.	TRBV5-1	TRBJ1-5	TGCGCCAGCAGCCTCGGAGGTAACGATCAGCCCCAGCATTTT	CASSLGGNDQPQHF
.	.	TRBV11-3	TRBJ1-1	TGTGCCAGCAGCTTATACTCACAGGGCGCTGAAGCTTTCTTT	CASSLYSQGAEAFF
.	.	TRBV11-2	TRBJ2-7	TGTGCCAGCAGCCACGGACAGAGCTACGAGCAGTACTTC	CASSHGQSYEQYF
.	.	TRBV28	TRBJ1-4	TGTGCCAGCAGCGGACAGCTGCGCGAAAAACTGTTTTTT	CASSGQLREKLFF
TRBD1	once	TRBV7-6	TRBJ1-3	TGTGCCAGCAGCTTAGCGGGGGGACAGAACTCTGGAAACACCATATATTTT	CASSLAGGQNSGNTIYF
TRBD1	.	TRBV25-1	TRBJ1-4	TGTGCCAGCAGTGAATATCCGGGACAGGGCGAAAAACTGTTTTTT	CASSEYPGQGEKLFF
.	few	TRBV18	TRBJ1-6	TGTGCCAGCTCACCACCGGGGCGAGAATCACCCCTCCACTTT	CASSPPGRESPLHF
TRBD1	once	TRBV5-1	TRBJ1-1	TGCGCCAGCAGCTTGAAGGGGGCCTTGAACACTGAAGCTTTCTTT	CASSLKGALNTEAFF
TRBD2	.	TRBV3-1/TRBV3-2	TRBJ2-1	TGTGCCAGCAGCCTAGGACTAGCGGGAGGGCAACGGGAGCAGTTCTTC	CASSLGLAGGQREQFF
TRBD1	.	TRBV27	TRBJ1-1	TGTGCCAGCAGTAATCCGGGACAGGGCAACACTGAAGCTTTCTTT	CASSNPGQGNTEAFF
TRBD1	.	TRBV10-3	TRBJ2-7	TGTGCCGCGACCGGGACAGAAACCTACGAGCAGTACTTC	CAATGTETYEQYF
.	.	TRBV15	TRBJ1-1	TGTGCCACCAGCAGAGATGGGGACATCGCCGGGCGGACTTTCTTT	CATSRDGDIAGRTFF
TRBD1	.	TRBV7-9	TRBJ1-2	TGTGCCAGCAGCCACGGACAGGGTAACTATGGCTACACCTTC	CASSHGQGNYGYTF
TRBD1	.	TRBV19	TRBJ1-6	TGTGCCAGTAGCCCCGTCATAGCAGGGGGCTCCTATAATTCACCCCTCCACTTT	CASSPVIAGGSYNSPLHF
.	.	TRBV19	TRBJ1-3	TGTGCCAGTACCAAGACGGACGGACTAATCTCTGGAAACACCATATATTTT	CASTKTDGLISGNTIYF
TRBD1	.	TRBV11-3	TRBJ2-1	TGTGCCAGCAGTTCCTCCGGGACAGGCGTTTATGAGCAGTTCTTC	CASSSSGTGVYEQFF
TRBD1	.	TRBV5-1	TRBJ1-2	TGCGCCAGCATGACATCGGCAGGGGGGAACTATGGCTACACCTTC	CASMTSAGGNYGYTF
TRBD1	.	TRBV11-2	TRBJ1-4	TGTGCCAGCAGCTTAGATGTGACAGGGTGGTCTGGACTGTTTTTT	CASSLDVTGWSGLFF
TRBD1	once	TRBV2	TRBJ1-5	TGTGCCAGCAGTGAGCGGACAGGGTCCCAGCATTTT	CASSERTGSQHF